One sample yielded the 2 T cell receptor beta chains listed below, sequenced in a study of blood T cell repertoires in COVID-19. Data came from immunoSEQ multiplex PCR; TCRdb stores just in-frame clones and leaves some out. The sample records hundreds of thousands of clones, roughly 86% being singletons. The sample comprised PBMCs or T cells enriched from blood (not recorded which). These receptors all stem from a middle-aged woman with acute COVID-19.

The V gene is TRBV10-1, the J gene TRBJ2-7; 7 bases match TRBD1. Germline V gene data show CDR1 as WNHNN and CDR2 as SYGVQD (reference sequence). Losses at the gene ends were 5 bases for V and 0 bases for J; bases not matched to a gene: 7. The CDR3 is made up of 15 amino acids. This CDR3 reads CASSNLRDSSYEQYF. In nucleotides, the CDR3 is TGCGCCAGCAGTAACCTCCGGGACAGCTCCTACGAGCAGTACTTC.

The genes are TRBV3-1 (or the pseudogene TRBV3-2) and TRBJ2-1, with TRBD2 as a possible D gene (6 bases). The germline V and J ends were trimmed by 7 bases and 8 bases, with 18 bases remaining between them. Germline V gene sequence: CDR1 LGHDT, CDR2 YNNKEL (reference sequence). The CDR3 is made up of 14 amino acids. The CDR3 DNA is TGTGCCAGCATGCGGGGCCCTGGGGCCTATGAGCAGTTCTTC. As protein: CASMRGPGAYEQFF.